These T cell receptor beta chains were read from a single sample in a study of early T cells in non-severe SARS-CoV-2 infection. TCRdb analysed the 5' RACE reads with MiXCR anew, one entry per CDR3 protein. This table has approximately 100,000 distinct CDR3 sequences, about 11% appearing once. The sequenced sample consisted of whole blood. The receptors shown here come from an adult who was a healthcare worker with PCR-confirmed SARS-CoV-2 infection or an uninfected control (not recorded which). Each CDR3 is given with its conserved first and last residue. A D gene is named only where the DNA matches it firmly. For some rows the clone size is stated as once, few or many, or as a class when expanded; others skip it.

DNA: TGTGCCAGCAGCCCTCAAGAGACCCAGTACTTC
CDR3: CASSPQETQYF
J: TRBJ2-5
D: .
size: medium-sized
V: TRBV2

DNA: TGTGCCATCAGTGAGCAAGGATCTCCCTCTTATGGCTACACCTTC
CDR3: CAISEQGSPSYGYTF
J: TRBJ1-2
D: .
size: .
V: TRBV10-3

DNA: TGTGCCAGCAGCCCTGCTCGGGGCAATAATTCACCCCTCCACTTT
CDR3: CASSPARGNNSPLHF
J: TRBJ1-6
D: .
size: many
V: TRBV3-1

DNA: TGCGCCAGCAGCTTGGCCCTGGGACAGAACTACGAGCAGTACTTC
CDR3: CASSLALGQNYEQYF
J: TRBJ2-7
D: TRBD1
size: many
V: TRBV5-1

DNA: TGTGCCAGCTCCCTTGGACAGGGAGATGGCTACACCTTC
CDR3: CASSLGQGDGYTF
J: TRBJ1-2
D: TRBD1
size: .
V: TRBV18

DNA: TGTGCCAGCGGACTCGAGTACCAAGAGACCCAGTACTTC
CDR3: CASGLEYQETQYF
J: TRBJ2-5
D: .
size: many
V: TRBV28

DNA: TGTGCCACCCCGGCGGCTAGCTCTGGAAACACCATATATTTT
CDR3: CATPAASSGNTIYF
J: TRBJ1-3
D: .
size: few
V: TRBV7-9

DNA: TGCAGCGTAGGTGACAGGGCCAACAATCAGCCCCAGCATTTT
CDR3: CSVGDRANNQPQHF
J: TRBJ1-5
D: TRBD1
size: few
V: TRBV29-1

DNA: TGTGCCAGCAGCCCCCCGGGGCGGTGGAAAGTCCAAGAGACCCAGTACTTC
CDR3: CASSPPGRWKVQETQYF
J: TRBJ2-5
D: .
size: many
V: TRBV21-1

DNA: TGTGCCAGCAGTTCCCACCCCTCCTCCACAGATACGCAGTATTTT
CDR3: CASSSHPSSTDTQYF
J: TRBJ2-3
D: .
size: few
V: TRBV6-2/TRBV6-3

DNA: TGTGCCAGCAGTGTTACAGGGGAGTCCACTGAAGCTTTCTTT
CDR3: CASSVTGESTEAFF
J: TRBJ1-1
D: TRBD1
size: .
V: TRBV25-1

DNA: TGCAGCGTCGAACGGGGGGACGAGCAGTACTTC
CDR3: CSVERGDEQYF
J: TRBJ2-7
D: TRBD2
size: few
V: TRBV29-1

DNA: TGTGCCAGCAGCTTAGCGGGGGGCTGGAACACTGAAGCTTTCTTT
CDR3: CASSLAGGWNTEAFF
J: TRBJ1-1
D: .
size: .
V: TRBV7-9

DNA: TGTGCCAGCAGCCTACAGGGGCACACCTACGAGCAGTACTTC
CDR3: CASSLQGHTYEQYF
J: TRBJ2-7
D: TRBD1
size: many
V: TRBV28

DNA: TGCAGCGTTGGACAGGGAGACACCGGGGAGCTGTTTTTT
CDR3: CSVGQGDTGELFF
J: TRBJ2-2
D: TRBD1
size: many
V: TRBV29-1

DNA: TGTGCCAGCAGCTCCCAGAGCGGGGGGGGTGCAGATACGCAGTATTTT
CDR3: CASSSQSGGGADTQYF
J: TRBJ2-3
D: TRBD2
size: few
V: TRBV7-2

DNA: TGTGCCAGCACATACACAGGGTTCAATGAGCAGTTCTTC
CDR3: CASTYTGFNEQFF
J: TRBJ2-1
D: .
size: .
V: TRBV6-1

DNA: TGTGCCAGCTCACCACCGTCCCGATCCTCCGATTCACCCCTCCACTTT
CDR3: CASSPPSRSSDSPLHF
J: TRBJ1-6
D: .
size: many
V: TRBV18

DNA: TGCGCCAGCAGCCAAAGGGGTGCGGGAGGTTACGAGCAGTACTTC
CDR3: CASSQRGAGGYEQYF
J: TRBJ2-7
D: TRBD2
size: .
V: TRBV4-1

DNA: TGCGCCAGCAGTGAAAATCAGGTGGACCTAGAGACCCAGTACTTC
CDR3: CASSENQVDLETQYF
J: TRBJ2-5
D: .
size: .
V: TRBV10-1

DNA: TGTGCCACCGGGGACAGATTTACTGGAAACACCATATATTTT
CDR3: CATGDRFTGNTIYF
J: TRBJ1-3
D: TRBD1
size: .
V: TRBV19

DNA: TGTGCCATCAGTGATCGGGGGGGCATCAATCAGCCCCAGCATTTT
CDR3: CAISDRGGINQPQHF
J: TRBJ1-5
D: .
size: .
V: TRBV10-3

DNA: TGTGCCAGCAGGACCAGGGTTGAGCAGTTCTTC
CDR3: CASRTRVEQFF
J: TRBJ2-1
D: .
size: many
V: TRBV6-1

DNA: TGTGCCAGCAGTTTCCTTGCGGGGATCTACGAGCAGTACTTC
CDR3: CASSFLAGIYEQYF
J: TRBJ2-7
D: .
size: .
V: TRBV28

DNA: TGTGCCAGCAGCTTGTCAGACTCTGGAAACACCATATATTTT
CDR3: CASSLSDSGNTIYF
J: TRBJ1-3
D: .
size: many
V: TRBV7-9

DNA: TGTGCCAGCAGTTTCCCAGCAGGTCCCTATGGCTACACCTTC
CDR3: CASSFPAGPYGYTF
J: TRBJ1-2
D: .
size: .
V: TRBV27

DNA: TGCGCCAGCAGCCAAGATCCACCCTTGGCGGGAGTATACTACAATGAGCAGTTCTTC
CDR3: CASSQDPPLAGVYYNEQFF
J: TRBJ2-1
D: TRBD2
size: .
V: TRBV4-1

DNA: TGCAGTGCTAAGACAGGGAACTACGAGCAGTACTTC
CDR3: CSAKTGNYEQYF
J: TRBJ2-7
D: TRBD1
size: many
V: TRBV20-1

DNA: TGTGCCAGCAGCTTCCGCGCCACGGGGGTCGGGCCCGGCTCCTACAATGAGCAGTTCTTC
CDR3: CASSFRATGVGPGSYNEQFF
J: TRBJ2-1
D: .
size: many
V: TRBV11-2

DNA: TGCAGCGTTGGTACTCCCGGACGAGGGGGTTATGAGCAGTTCTTC
CDR3: CSVGTPGRGGYEQFF
J: TRBJ2-1
D: .
size: .
V: TRBV29-1

DNA: TGCGCCAGCAGCTTGGTCGGCCAAAATCAGCCCCAGCATTTT
CDR3: CASSLVGQNQPQHF
J: TRBJ1-5
D: .
size: many
V: TRBV5-1

DNA: TGTGCTAGTGGGCTCGGAGTGAACACTGAAGCTTTCTTT
CDR3: CASGLGVNTEAFF
J: TRBJ1-1
D: .
size: many
V: TRBV12-5

DNA: TGTGCCAGCAGCCTAACTAATCAAGAGACCCAGTACTTC
CDR3: CASSLTNQETQYF
J: TRBJ2-5
D: .
size: .
V: TRBV4-2

DNA: TGTGCCAGCAGTGGGGACCTCTATGGCTACACCTTC
CDR3: CASSGDLYGYTF
J: TRBJ1-2
D: .
size: few
V: TRBV2

DNA: TGTGCCAGCAGTTACAGGGGATTGGGCACAGATACGCAGTATTTT
CDR3: CASSYRGLGTDTQYF
J: TRBJ2-3
D: TRBD1
size: .
V: TRBV27

DNA: TGTGCCAGCAGCTTAGCGAGGTCGGAATTGACCTACAATGAGCAGTTCTTC
CDR3: CASSLARSELTYNEQFF
J: TRBJ2-1
D: .
size: many
V: TRBV7-2

DNA: TGCAGCGTTGTAGAGGGTGCTGGACACACGTACAATGAGCAGTTCTTC
CDR3: CSVVEGAGHTYNEQFF
J: TRBJ2-1
D: .
size: many
V: TRBV29-1

DNA: TGCGCCAGCAGCTTGGGACTAGCGGGCTCCTACGAGCAGTACTTC
CDR3: CASSLGLAGSYEQYF
J: TRBJ2-7
D: TRBD2
size: many
V: TRBV5-1

DNA: TGTGCCAGTCGGAGGGGGACCCAGTACTTC
CDR3: CASRRGTQYF
J: TRBJ2-5
D: .
size: few
V: TRBV2